Below, one T cell receptor (beta chain) is given with its context. Its antigen is not identified. This specimen belongs to a study of T cell responses to AZD1222 COVID-19 vaccine. Overall study findings and caveats: Recipients of two AZD1222 doses showed rising Spike-specific TCR breadth and depth. Repertoires in all cases were sampled only once the peak T cell response had passed. White British ancestry dominated among donors, who included more females, and clonal diversity was possibly underestimated.

Sequencing was performed with immunoSEQ multiplex PCR; in TCRdb, only in-frame clones are kept and a portion is missing. In the table there are 90,000 to 120,000 clones, around 90% of which are singletons. The CDR3 spans 12 residues. Unmatched junction bases numbered 4, after V lost 1 base and J lost 11 bases. In germline, CDR1 is LGHDT, CDR2 YNNKEL (reference sequence). J is TRBJ1-1 and V is TRBV3-1 (or the pseudogene TRBV3-2); 7 bases are shared with TRBD1. The sample was peripheral blood, taken on day 0 of AZD1222 vaccination. The TCR was taken from an adult in good health. This chain's CDR3 is CASSQVGQSAFF. CDR3 sequence (DNA): TGTGCCAGCAGCCAAGTGGGACAGTCGGCTTTCTTT.